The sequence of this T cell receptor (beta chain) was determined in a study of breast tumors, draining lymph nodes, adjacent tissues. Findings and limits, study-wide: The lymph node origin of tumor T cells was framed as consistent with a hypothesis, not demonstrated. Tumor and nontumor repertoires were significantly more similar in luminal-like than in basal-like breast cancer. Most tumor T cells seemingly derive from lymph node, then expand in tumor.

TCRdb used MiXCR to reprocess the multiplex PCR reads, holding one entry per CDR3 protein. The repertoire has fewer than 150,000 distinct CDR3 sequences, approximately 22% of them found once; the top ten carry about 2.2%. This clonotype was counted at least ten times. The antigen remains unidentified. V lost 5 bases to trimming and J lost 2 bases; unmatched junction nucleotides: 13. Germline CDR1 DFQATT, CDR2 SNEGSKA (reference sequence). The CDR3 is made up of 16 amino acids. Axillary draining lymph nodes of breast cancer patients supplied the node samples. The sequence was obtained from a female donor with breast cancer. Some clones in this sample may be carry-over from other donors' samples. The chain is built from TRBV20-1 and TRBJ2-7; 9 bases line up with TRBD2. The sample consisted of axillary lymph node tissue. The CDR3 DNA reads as TGCAGTGCTGGGGCGCGGGAGGGCCCTTTAACCTACGAGCAGTACTTC. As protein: CSAGAREGPLTYEQYF.